Shown below are 21 T cell receptor beta chains from a single sample sequenced in a study of post-analysis software for immune sequencing data (dated by TCRdb to 2014 to 2015). On the study overall, not on this receptor specifically: Significantly higher frequencies in patients than in controls were found for roughly five TRBV segments, including TRBV5-6, TRBV5-1 and TRBV20-1.

Library prep was done by PCR. Reads for this sample came from an Illumina HiSeq 2500. To reduce PCR and sequencing biases, unique molecular identifiers were built into the TCR beta cDNA libraries. TCRdb trimmed the raw reads at Q25, called clones with MiXCR and kept productive beta chains. All rows with the same CDR3 protein become a single entry with the most common DNA and genes. This sample comprises fewer than 550,000 distinct CDR3 sequences, around 31% of them detected only once. Together, the top ten hold 6% of the sample. These receptors lack a known antigen. The sample was blood. The receptors shown here come from a girl between 2 and 17 years old with multiple sclerosis.

This rearrangement joins TRBV6-1 to TRBJ1-1; 12 nucleotides match TRBD1. Trimming took 7 bases from V and 8 from J; bases not matched to a gene: 11. Looked up from germline, CDR1 is MNHNS and CDR2 is SASEGT. The CDR3 runs 15 residues. The CDR3 reads CASIIRDRGHFEAFF. The CDR3 DNA is TGTGCCAGCATCATCCGGGACAGGGGGCATTTCGAAGCTTTCTTT.

V and J are TRBV6-1 and TRBJ1-1, with a possible D match to TRBD1 (5 bases). Germline V gene data show CDR1 as MNHNS and CDR2 as SASEGT. The CDR3 extends over 16 amino acids. Trimming took off 6 bases at V and 5 bases at J, with 22 bases between the two ends. The CDR3 DNA reads as TGTGCCAGCAGGAAACCGGCGGGGACGGATTTTACTGAAGCTTTCTTT. Its translation is CASRKPAGTDFTEAFF.

With regard to this clonotype: A junction boundary mismatches the germline segment, possibly from a read error. The chain employs TRBV7-3 and TRBJ2-1; D gene unclear. CDR3 size: 17 residues. The germline V gene encodes CDR1 SGHTA and CDR2 FQGTGA. This chain's CDR3 is CVSSLMSTFSSYNEQFF. In nucleotides, the CDR3 is TGTGTCAGCAGCTTAATGAGTACGTTCAGCTCCTACAATGAGCAGTTCTTC.

The chain links TRBV27 to TRBJ1-5; D unresolved. Germline-derived CDR1 and CDR2 are MNHEY and SMNVEV (reference sequence). The CDR3 runs 13 residues. With 5 bases removed from V and 7 bases from J, the gap between germline ends came to 12 bases. The CDR3 nucleotides are TGTGCCAGCAGTCCTACCAGGTCCCAGCCCCAGCATTTT. Amino acids: CASSPTRSQPQHF.

In its sample, this clonotype was seen a few times. The rearrangement links TRBV11-2 to TRBJ2-1, with D possibly matching TRBD1 (5 bases). There are 15 residues in the CDR3. CDR1 SGHAT and CDR2 FQNNGV come from the germline V gene. Trimming shortened V by 5 bases and J by 4 bases, and 15 bases separated the two germline ends. CDR3 amino acids: CASSPPQGRYNEQFF. The CDR3 nucleotides are TGTGCCAGCAGCCCCCCGCAGGGCAGATACAATGAGCAGTTCTTC. The whole variable domain, filled in from reference TRBV11-2 and TRBJ2-1, reads EAGVAQSPRYKIIEKRQSVAFWCNPISGHATLYWYQQILGQGPKLLIQFQNNGVVDDSQLPKDRFSAERLKGVDSTLKIQPAKLEDSAVYLCASSPPQGRYNEQFFGPGTRLTVL.

This clonotype appeared a few times. The chain carries TRBV6-5 and TRBJ1-5, with D possibly matching TRBD1 (5 bases). Trimming cost V 2 bases and J 4 bases, with 24 bases left between them. CDR3 size: 19 residues. The germline gives CDR1 MNHEY, CDR2 SVGAGI. CDR3 sequence (DNA): TGTGCCAGCAGTTACGGAGTTCCCGGTTCACAGGCCGATAATCAGCCCCAGCATTTT. It is translated as CASSYGVPGSQADNQPQHF.

This clonotype was observed a single time. This chain connects TRBV29-1 to TRBJ2-7; perhaps TRBD2 as D (5 bases). Germline CDR1 is SQVTM and CDR2 is ANQGSEA. This CDR3 has 13 amino acids. Between the trimmed V and J ends, which lost 0 bases and 5 bases, there was a span of 11 bases. The CDR3 DNA is TGCAGCGTTGAAGATCGAGGGCGTCACGAGCAGTACTTC. Translated, it gives CSVEDRGRHEQYF.

The V gene is TRBV20-1, the J gene TRBJ2-5; D not resolved. The CDR3 has 14 amino acids. V was trimmed by 5 bases and J by 3 bases, leaving 16 bases between them. The germline V gene encodes CDR1 DFQATT and CDR2 SNEGSKA (reference sequence). CDR3 protein: CSAGADGVEETQYF. The CDR3 region has the DNA TGCAGTGCTGGCGCAGATGGCGTGGAAGAGACCCAGTACTTC.

A single count supports this clonotype. The chain is built from TRBV20-1 and TRBJ1-1; D may be TRBD1 (6 bases). Germline CDR1 DFQATT, CDR2 SNEGSKA (reference sequence). V lost 2 bases to trimming and J lost 6 bases, with 10 bases between them. This CDR3 is 12 amino acids long. CDR3 residues: CSARYRDAEAFF. The CDR3 nucleotides read TGCAGTGCTAGATACAGGGACGCTGAAGCTTTCTTT.

The gene calls are TRBV4-1 and TRBJ2-1, with D perhaps TRBD1 (6 bases). The CDR3 is 15 residues long. Per the germline V gene, CDR1 is MGHRA and CDR2 is YSYEKL. Trimming left V 3 bases short and J 6 bases short, with 15 bases between. As DNA, the CDR3 is TGCGCCAGCAGCCAGGCTCCAGGGGTGGCCAATGAGCAGTTCTTC. As protein: CASSQAPGVANEQFF.

The chain has TRBV14 and TRBJ2-5; 10 bases map to TRBD2. The V gene end was trimmed by 0 bases and the J gene end by 7 bases; junction bases not matched to a gene: 11. Germline V gene data show CDR1 as SGHDN and CDR2 as FVKESK. The CDR3 runs to 17 residues. The CDR3 protein is CASSQEEGLAASRTQYF. In DNA form, the CDR3 reads TGTGCCAGCAGCCAAGAAGAAGGACTAGCGGCGTCACGGACCCAGTACTTC.

This clonotype was detected once. The chain is built from TRBV6-1 and TRBJ2-6; perhaps D is TRBD1 or TRBD2 (5 bases each). CDR3 size: 16 residues. Germline CDR1 and CDR2: MNHNS and SASEGT. V lost 6 bases, J lost 1 base, and 13 bases lay in between. This chain's CDR3 is CASRKRGESGANVLTF. The CDR3 region has the DNA TGTGCCAGCAGGAAGAGAGGGGAATCTGGGGCCAACGTCCTGACTTTC.

This chain uses TRBV2 with TRBJ1-5; 7 nucleotides line up with TRBD1. Germline loops: CDR1 SNHLY, CDR2 FYNNEI. This CDR3 has 15 residues. V lost 3 bases, J lost 6 bases, and 8 bases stayed unmatched. The CDR3 sequence: CASSDGTVSTQPQHF. The CDR3 nucleotides are TGTGCCAGCAGTGATGGGACAGTTTCGACTCAGCCCCAGCATTTT.

In nucleotides, the CDR3 is TGTGCCAGCAGCTTAGACCTGGGGGGCTATGGCTACACCTTC. Translation gives CASSLDLGGYGYTF. The chain carries TRBV11-2 and TRBJ1-2; a possible D gene is TRBD1 (5 bases). This CDR3 has 14 amino acids. V lost 0 bases and J 4 bases, leaving 9 bases between the germline ends. Germline V gene sequence: CDR1 SGHAT, CDR2 FQNNGV.

The chain links TRBV4-1 to TRBJ2-3; no reliable D call. In germline, CDR1 is MGHRA, CDR2 YSYEKL. This CDR3 has 16 residues. Trimming took 3 bases from V and 2 from J, leaving 15 bases between them. CDR3 bases: TGCGCCAGCAGCCAGACCAACGACGTTCCCACAGATACGCAGTATTTT. Its protein is CASSQTNDVPTDTQYF.

The chain employs TRBV28 and TRBJ2-1; 8 bases are shared with TRBD2. The CDR3 totals 16 residues. Losses at the gene ends were 2 bases for V and 4 bases for J; bases not matched to a gene: 7. In germline, CDR1 is MDHEN, CDR2 SYDVKM. CDR3 sequence (DNA): TGTGCCAGCAGTTTACGGGGCGGGGGGAAATACAATGAGCAGTTCTTC. Its protein product is CASSLRGGGKYNEQFF.

Points on this clonotype: At one end the junction does not follow the germline gene, possibly because of a read error. The rearrangement uses TRBV6-5 and TRBJ2-7; no definite D call. The germline CDR1 and CDR2 sequences are MNHEY and SVGAGI. This CDR3 comprises 15 residues. In nucleotides, the CDR3 is TGTGCCAGCGCATTGCAGGTGGCAGGCTCCTGCGAGCAGTACTTC. Encoded protein: CASALQVAGSCEQYF.

The rearrangement uses TRBV18 and TRBJ1-5; tentative D call: TRBD1 (6 bases). This CDR3 is built from 13 residues. Germline CDR1 and CDR2: KGHSH and LQKENI. The V end was cut by 4 bases, the J end by 5 bases, with 9 bases between. As DNA, the CDR3 is TGTGCCAGCTCACGGGGGGCCTATCAGCCCCAGCATTTT. Translating gives CASSRGAYQPQHF.

The V gene is TRBV3-1, the J gene TRBJ2-5, with 8 bases lining up with TRBD2. The CDR3 is made up of 16 amino acids. Germline CDR1 LGHDT, CDR2 YNNKEL (reference sequence). Trimming removed 0 bases from V and 2 bases from J; junction bases left unmatched: 5. The CDR3 here is CASSQELASGQETQYF. DNA of the CDR3: TGTGCCAGCAGCCAAGAATTGGCTAGCGGGCAAGAGACCCAGTACTTC.

The V and J genes are TRBV5-1 and TRBJ2-7; D perhaps matches TRBD2 (6 bases). CDR1 is SGHRS, CDR2 YFSETQ, per germline. Trimming took off 3 bases at V and 8 bases at J, with 12 bases between the two ends. CDR3 length: 12 amino acids. The CDR3 DNA sequence: TGCGCCAGCAGCTACGGGGAGGACAAGCAGTACTTC. Translating it yields CASSYGEDKQYF.

This chain uses TRBV12-3 or TRBV12-4 with TRBJ2-3, with no clear D. The V end lost 6 bases, the J end lost 6 bases, and 16 bases lay between the germline ends. CDR3 size: 14 residues. CDR3 bases: TGTGCCAGCAGCTCCCTAGGGCCCTCGGATACGCAGTATTTT. The encoded protein is CASSSLGPSDTQYF.